What follows describes a single T cell receptor (beta chain). This specimen comes from a study of shared clonotypes between healthy human individuals. Some 100 million PBMCs per unsorted sample were used for genomic DNA. Some clones are missing from TCRdb's copy, which holds only in-frame ones; the method was immunoSEQ multiplex PCR. Counted here are approximately 500,000 clones, around 80% occurring once; the ten biggest clones make up about 11%. Trimming left V 5 bases short and J 5 bases short, with 9 bases between. Germline V CDR1 and CDR2: SGHTA, FQGNSA. CDR3 length: 12 residues. The sequenced sample consisted of PBMCs. This sequence originates from a woman between 40 and 50 years old in good health. Some clones in this sample may be carry-over from other donors' samples. The rearrangement joins TRBV7-2 to TRBJ2-5; no clear D. Written as DNA, the CDR3 is TGTGCCAGCAGCATGGATTGGGAGACCCAGTACTTC. Its protein is CASSMDWETQYF.